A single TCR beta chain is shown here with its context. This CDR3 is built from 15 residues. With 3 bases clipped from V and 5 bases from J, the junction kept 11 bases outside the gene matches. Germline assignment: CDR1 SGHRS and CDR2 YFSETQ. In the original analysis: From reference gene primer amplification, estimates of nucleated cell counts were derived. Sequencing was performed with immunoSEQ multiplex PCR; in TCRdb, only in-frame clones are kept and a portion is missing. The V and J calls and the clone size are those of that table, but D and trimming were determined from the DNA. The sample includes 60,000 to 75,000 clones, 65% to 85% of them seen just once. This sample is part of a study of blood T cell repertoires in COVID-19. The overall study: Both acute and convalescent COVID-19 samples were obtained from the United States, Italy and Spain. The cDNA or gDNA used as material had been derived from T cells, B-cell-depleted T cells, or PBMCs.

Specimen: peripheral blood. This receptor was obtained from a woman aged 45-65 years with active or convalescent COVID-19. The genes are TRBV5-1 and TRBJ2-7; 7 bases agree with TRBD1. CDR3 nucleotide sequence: TGCGCCAGCAGCTATGGACAGGCGAGGGTGGACGAGCAGTACTTC. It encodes CASSYGQARVDEQYF.